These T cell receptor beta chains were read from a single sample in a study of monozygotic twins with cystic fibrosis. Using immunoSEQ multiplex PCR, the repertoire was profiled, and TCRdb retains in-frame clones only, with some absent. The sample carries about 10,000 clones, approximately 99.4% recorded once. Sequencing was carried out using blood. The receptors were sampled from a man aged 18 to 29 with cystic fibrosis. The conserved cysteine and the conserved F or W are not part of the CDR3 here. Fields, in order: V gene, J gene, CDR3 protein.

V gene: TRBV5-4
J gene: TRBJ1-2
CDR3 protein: ASSLANVLRTAGYGYT

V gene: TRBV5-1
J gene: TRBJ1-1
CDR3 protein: ASSPDGNTEAF

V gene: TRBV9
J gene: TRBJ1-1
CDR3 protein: ASSGRTGAVAF

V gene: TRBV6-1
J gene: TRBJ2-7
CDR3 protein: ASSGRFDRDEQY

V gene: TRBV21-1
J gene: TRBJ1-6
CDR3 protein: ASSRDSNSPLH

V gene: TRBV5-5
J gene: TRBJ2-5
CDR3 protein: ASSPGGGQETQY

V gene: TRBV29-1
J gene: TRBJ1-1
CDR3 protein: SVAGSRDTEAF

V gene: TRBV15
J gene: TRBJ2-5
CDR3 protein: ATSRGRQGPETQY

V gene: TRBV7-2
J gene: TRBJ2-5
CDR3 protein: ASSLGRAGNGETQY

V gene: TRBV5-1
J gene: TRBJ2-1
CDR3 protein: ASSLEGNEQF

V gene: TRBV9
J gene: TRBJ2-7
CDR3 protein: ASSVESRTGRSYEQY

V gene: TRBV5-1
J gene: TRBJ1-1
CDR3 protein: ASSLNSGGTEAF

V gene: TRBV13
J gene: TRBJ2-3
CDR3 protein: ASSLGLAEVTDTQY

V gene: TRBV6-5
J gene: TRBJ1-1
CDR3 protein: ASFTGQKAF

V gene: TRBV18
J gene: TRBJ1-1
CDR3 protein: ASSPPHPGLHTEAF

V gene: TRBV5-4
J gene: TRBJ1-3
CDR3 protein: ASSSDPFVNGNTIY

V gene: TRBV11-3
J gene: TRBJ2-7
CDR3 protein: ASSLRPN

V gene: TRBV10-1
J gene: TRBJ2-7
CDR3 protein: ASSRAGGFEQY

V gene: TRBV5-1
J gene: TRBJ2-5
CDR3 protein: ASSFGGAGETQY

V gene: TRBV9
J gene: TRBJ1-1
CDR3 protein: ASSTGTDPGAF

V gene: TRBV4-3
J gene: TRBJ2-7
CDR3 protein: ASSQVASGGYEQY

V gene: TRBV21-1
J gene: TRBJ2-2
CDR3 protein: ASSNPTSRDTGELF

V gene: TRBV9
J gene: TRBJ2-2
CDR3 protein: ASSVTRTEENTGELF

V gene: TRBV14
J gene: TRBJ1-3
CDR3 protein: ASSYVQGNTIY

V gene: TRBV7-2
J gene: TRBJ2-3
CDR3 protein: ASSLVAGVEWGTDTQY

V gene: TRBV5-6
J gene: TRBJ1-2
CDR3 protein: ASSLGRSSGYT

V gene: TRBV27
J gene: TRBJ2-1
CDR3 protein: ASSSGGNYNEQF

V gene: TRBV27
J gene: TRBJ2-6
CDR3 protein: ASSPKGIGANVLT

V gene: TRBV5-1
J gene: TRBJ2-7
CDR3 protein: ASSPRVGATYEQY

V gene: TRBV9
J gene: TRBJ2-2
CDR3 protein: ASSVGGTPGELF

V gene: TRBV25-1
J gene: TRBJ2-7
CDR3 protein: ASSVEPYEQY

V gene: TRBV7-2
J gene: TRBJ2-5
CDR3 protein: ASSLVPQGSETQY

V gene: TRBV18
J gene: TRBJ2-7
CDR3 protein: ASSRPTASYEQY

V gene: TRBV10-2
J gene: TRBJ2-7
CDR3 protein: ASRRLAGGADSYEQY

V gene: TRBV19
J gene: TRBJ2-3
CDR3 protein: ASSIGRLAAQY

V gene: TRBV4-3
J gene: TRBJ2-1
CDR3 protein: ASSYQGGHEQF

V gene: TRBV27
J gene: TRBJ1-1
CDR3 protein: ASSFGWGPAF

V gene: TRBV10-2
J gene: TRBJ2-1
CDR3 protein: ASSESVWDEQF

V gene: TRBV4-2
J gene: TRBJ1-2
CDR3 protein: ASSQDRARTYQGYT

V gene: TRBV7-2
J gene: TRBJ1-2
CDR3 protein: ASSLGGTYGYT

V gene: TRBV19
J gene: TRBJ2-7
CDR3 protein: ASSSPGGLEQY

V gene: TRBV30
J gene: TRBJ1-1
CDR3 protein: AWSPSRTALNTEAF

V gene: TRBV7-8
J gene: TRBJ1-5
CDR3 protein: ASSLGTGMDQPQH

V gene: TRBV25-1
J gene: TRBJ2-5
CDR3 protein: ASSESRGQGHTETQY

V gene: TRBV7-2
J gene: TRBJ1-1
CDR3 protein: ASSLVLETEAF